Listed here are 7 T cell receptor beta chains from one sample, sequenced in a study of cytomegalovirus exposure and HLA in healthy donors. The repertoire was sequenced with immunoSEQ multiplex PCR; TCRdb's copy has only in-frame clones and lacks some. The profile shows around 94,000 clones, about 95% of them singletons. Sample: PBMCs. All receptors derive from a woman in her late teens or twenties in good health and CMV-seronegative.

The chain combines TRBV5-8 with TRBJ1-6; 8 nucleotides line up with TRBD1. The J segment lost 2 bases and the V segment lost 3 bases, leaving 7 bases of the junction unmatched. Germline CDR1 is SGHTS and CDR2 is YDEGEE. The CDR3 extends over 17 amino acids. CDR3 sequence (DNA): TGTGCCAGCAGCTCGCCATGGACAGGGCCCTATAATTCACCCCTCCACTTT. Translated: CASSSPWTGPYNSPLHF.

The chain carries TRBV7-9 and TRBJ1-2; 7 bases map to TRBD1. The germline CDR1 and CDR2 sequences are SEHNR and FQNEAQ (reference sequence). V lost 2 bases, J lost 4 bases, and 4 bases stayed unmatched. This CDR3 region has 14 residues. CDR3 region: CASSLMTGPYGYTF. The CDR3 region has the DNA TGTGCCAGCAGCTTAATGACAGGGCCCTATGGCTACACCTTC.

The chain joins TRBV7-6 to TRBJ1-1, with a weak D call TRBD1 (6 bases). The CDR3 totals 13 residues. Germline V gives CDR1 SGHVS, CDR2 FNYEAQ. Trimming stripped 5 bases from V and 2 bases from J, with 9 bases between. The CDR3 region is CASSRQDNTEAFF. DNA for the CDR3: TGTGCCAGCAGCCGACAGGATAACACTGAAGCTTTCTTT.

This clone came up a few times. The V gene is TRBV10-3, the J gene TRBJ2-7; the D gene is possibly TRBD1 (5 bases). The ends were cut back, 8 bases at V and 0 bases at J, with 17 bases in the middle. Germline V gives CDR1 ENHRY, CDR2 SYGVKD. This CDR3 contains 15 residues. The CDR3 region has the DNA TGTGCCATCGGAACAGGCAGTTTTAGCTCCTACGAGCAGTACTTC. This gives the protein CAIGTGSFSSYEQYF.

This clone showed up just once. J is TRBJ2-1 and V is TRBV11-2, with D possibly TRBD2 on 6 matching bases. CDR3 size: 16 residues. Looked up from germline, CDR1 is SGHAT and CDR2 is FQNNGV. V was trimmed by 1 base and J by 6 bases, leaving 16 bases between them. CDR3 DNA sequence: TGTGCCAGCAGCTTAGCCCGATTGGGTAGCGGCAATGAGCAGTTCTTC. It codes for CASSLARLGSGNEQFF.

The chain recombines TRBV29-1 with TRBJ2-3; the D is unclear. Per germline, CDR1 SQVTM and CDR2 ANQGSEA. V lost 7 bases and J 0 bases, leaving 11 bases between the germline ends. This CDR3 is built from 13 residues. The CDR3 DNA follows: TGCAGCGCAGGTAGACCCAGCACAGATACGCAGTATTTT. Its translation is CSAGRPSTDTQYF.

The V gene is TRBV5-6, the J gene TRBJ2-4; weak D call: TRBD2 (5 bases). The CDR3 extends over 14 amino acids. The V and J ends lost 0 bases and 7 bases respectively, with 11 bases between them. Germline V lookup: CDR1 SGHDT, CDR2 YYEEEE. The CDR3 loop reads CASSLERGQNIQYF. For the CDR3, the DNA is TGTGCCAGCAGCTTGGAGAGAGGGCAGAACATTCAGTACTTC.